The T cell receptor beta chain under discussion was sequenced for a study of OX40 agonist ivuxolimab in advanced cancers. Study-wide background: Patients received ivuxolimab, an agonistic anti-OX40 (CD134) antibody. Findings and limits, study-wide: At doses 0.1 to 3.0 mg/kg, CD4+ and CD8+ clones expanded.

Sequencing used immunoSEQ multiplex PCR; TCRdb keeps in-frame clones, though not all of them. The sample holds some 100,000 clones, approximately 94% seen once. This CDR3 is 12 amino acids long. Germline CDR1 is MNHNS and CDR2 is SASEGT. V dropped 0 bases and J dropped 16; count of bases not matched to a gene: 6. Remarks on this clone: Its matching antigen is unknown.

This sequence was found in an adult with an advanced solid tumor such as melanoma, head and neck, liver or kidney cancer. This rearrangement joins TRBV6-1 to TRBJ1-5, with TRBD1 matching over 7 bases. The sample consisted of CD4+ or CD8+ T cells sorted from blood, taken in a trial of the OX40 agonist ivuxolimab. CDR3 bases: TGTGCCAGCAGTGAAGCGGACAGGTTAGGACATTTT. This sequence encodes CASSEADRLGHF.